This is a list of T cell receptor beta chains from one sample in a study of blood T cell repertoires in COVID-19. Sequencing used immunoSEQ multiplex PCR; TCRdb keeps in-frame clones, though not all of them. The sample carries roughly 260,000 clones, roughly 86% recorded once. The sequenced material came from PBMCs or T cells enriched from blood (not recorded which). These receptors originate from a woman aged 25 to 39 with acute COVID-19. The CDR3 runs from the conserved cysteine through the conserved F or W. Fields, in order: D gene, clone size, J gene, V gene, CDR3 protein, CDR3 DNA. D genes are given only for firm matches. Clone size is stated in some rows and not others, as once, few, many or a class when expanded.

TRBD1,-,TRBJ2-6,TRBV7-6,CASSLTGLGSGANVLTF,TGTGCCAGCAGCTTGACAGGGTTAGGGTCTGGGGCCAACGTCCTGACTTTC
-,once,TRBJ1-2,TRBV4-1,CASSQDGGGRDYGYTF,TGCGCCAGCAGCCAAGATGGTGGAGGACGGGACTATGGCTACACCTTC
-,few,TRBJ2-1,TRBV19,CASSSTGNEQFF,TGTGCCAGTAGCTCGACAGGCAATGAGCAGTTCTTC
-,once,TRBJ2-7,TRBV3-1/TRBV3-2,CASSQGQGGQYF,TGTGCCAGCAGCCAAGGACAGGGAGGGCAGTACTTC
-,-,TRBJ2-7,TRBV12-1,CASSSDRPGGYEQYF,TGTGCCAGCAGCTCTGATCGGCCAGGGGGTTACGAGCAGTACTTC
TRBD2,-,TRBJ2-1,TRBV6-2/TRBV6-3,CASSTSGGSDEQFF,TGTGCCAGCAGCACTAGCGGGGGAAGCGATGAGCAGTTCTTC
-,-,TRBJ1-1,TRBV29-1,CSVEVNEKAFF,TGCAGCGTTGAGGTCAATGAGAAAGCTTTCTTT
-,-,TRBJ2-1,TRBV27,CASSSEGYNEQFF,TGTGCCAGCAGTTCGGAGGGCTACAATGAGCAGTTCTTC
-,-,TRBJ1-3,TRBV14,CASSQVRGGGNTIYF,TGTGCCAGCAGCCAAGTCCGGGGAGGAGGAAACACCATATATTTT
TRBD1,-,TRBJ1-2,TRBV19,CATRQGRSNYGYTF,TGTGCCACTCGACAGGGGAGGAGTAACTATGGCTACACCTTC
TRBD1,once,TRBJ2-1,TRBV2,CASIRTGYNEQFF,TGTGCCAGCATTAGGACAGGATACAATGAGCAGTTCTTC
-,-,TRBJ1-1,TRBV10-3,CAISGSGNLNTEAFF,TGTGCCATCAGTGGCTCAGGGAATTTGAACACTGAAGCTTTCTTT
-,-,TRBJ2-7,TRBV3-1/TRBV3-2,CASSQGEVEQYF,TGTGCCAGCAGCCAAGGCGAGGTCGAGCAGTACTTC
-,-,TRBJ1-6,TRBV11-2,CASSLEPDSPLHF,TGTGCCAGCAGCTTAGAGCCGGATTCACCCCTCCACTTT
-,-,TRBJ1-1,TRBV10-3,CAISPSQGNTEAFF,TGTGCCATCAGCCCGTCACAGGGGAACACTGAAGCTTTCTTT
TRBD2,-,TRBJ2-5,TRBV2,CASTGLAALTHQYF,TGTGCCAGCACGGGACTAGCGGCACTCACCCACCAGTACTTC
-,-,TRBJ2-3,TRBV12-5,CASGLDPEVAESTDTQYF,TGTGCTAGTGGCCTCGACCCGGAAGTAGCGGAGAGCACAGATACGCAGTATTTT
-,few,TRBJ1-6,TRBV10-2,CASSEVGGGSPLHF,TGCGCCAGCAGTGAAGTCGGTGGCGGTTCACCCCTCCACTTT
-,once,TRBJ1-5,TRBV12-3/TRBV12-4,CASRSGIGPQHF,TGTGCCAGCAGAAGCGGGATAGGGCCCCAGCATTTT
-,-,TRBJ1-2,TRBV7-9,CASSSISPGNYGYTF,TGTGCCAGCAGCTCGATATCGCCGGGGAACTATGGCTACACCTTC
TRBD1,once,TRBJ2-1,TRBV5-1,CASSSTGTGSNEQFF,TGCGCCAGCAGCTCGACCGGGACAGGTTCCAATGAGCAGTTCTTC
TRBD1,-,TRBJ1-1,TRBV5-1,CASSGEGQRNTEAFF,TGCGCCAGCAGCGGAGAGGGACAGCGGAACACTGAAGCTTTCTTT
TRBD1,-,TRBJ2-3,TRBV18,CASLQGAGDTQYF,TGTGCCAGCCTCCAGGGGGCGGGAGATACGCAGTATTTT
-,-,TRBJ2-7,TRBV28,CASSLRGAAYEQYF,TGTGCCAGCAGTTTACGCGGGGCGGCCTACGAGCAGTACTTC
-,-,TRBJ2-7,TRBV6-5,CASSPIARDYEQYF,TGTGCCAGCAGTCCCATCGCGCGGGACTACGAGCAGTACTTC
-,-,TRBJ1-1,TRBV19,CASRAGLRTEAFF,TGTGCCAGTAGGGCGGGGTTGAGGACTGAAGCTTTCTTT
-,-,TRBJ1-1,TRBV5-1,CASSSGVLSTEAFF,TGCGCCAGCAGCTCAGGGGTTCTGAGCACTGAAGCTTTCTTT
-,many,TRBJ1-2,TRBV25-1,CASSGQPGHGYGYTF,TGTGCCAGCAGTGGTCAACCGGGACACGGCTATGGCTACACCTTC
TRBD2,many,TRBJ2-5,TRBV5-1,CASSFGTSVPTGETQYF,TGCGCCAGCAGCTTCGGGACTAGCGTCCCCACGGGAGAGACCCAGTACTTC
TRBD1,-,TRBJ2-6,TRBV5-6,CASSSGTAPSGANVLTF,TGTGCCAGCAGCTCCGGGACAGCCCCCTCTGGGGCCAACGTCCTGACTTTC
-,-,TRBJ1-6,TRBV7-2,CASSVQGPSSPLHF,TGTGCCAGCAGTGTACAGGGTCCTAGTTCACCCCTCCACTTT
-,-,TRBJ2-7,TRBV28,CASSRIGQWSREQYF,TGTGCCAGCAGTCGCATTGGACAGTGGAGTCGCGAGCAGTACTTC
TRBD1,-,TRBJ1-1,TRBV19,CASIGDSLNTEAFF,TGTGCCAGTATAGGGGACAGCCTGAACACTGAAGCTTTCTTT
-,-,TRBJ1-1,TRBV11-2,CASSRRENTEAFF,TGTGCCAGCAGCCGCCGGGAGAACACTGAAGCTTTCTTT
-,-,TRBJ1-1,TRBV6-5,CASRTVLRTEAFF,TGTGCCAGCAGGACCGTTCTCAGGACTGAAGCTTTCTTT
TRBD1,-,TRBJ1-2,TRBV7-2,CASSLWASGGHGYTF,TGTGCCAGCAGCTTATGGGCCTCAGGGGGACATGGCTACACCTTC
-,-,TRBJ1-2,TRBV6-5,CASTPGGVGGYTF,TGTGCCAGCACTCCCGGGGGGGTCGGAGGCTACACCTTC
-,-,TRBJ2-7,TRBV5-1,CASSNGGLYSYEQYF,TGCGCCAGCAGCAACGGGGGTCTCTACTCCTACGAGCAGTACTTC
TRBD1,once,TRBJ2-7,TRBV5-5,CASIDLGDSSYEQYF,TGTGCCAGCATCGACCTTGGGGACAGCAGCTACGAGCAGTACTTC
-,-,TRBJ2-3,TRBV5-6,CASSWGEVGDTQYF,TGTGCCAGCAGTTGGGGGGAGGTTGGAGATACGCAGTATTTT
TRBD1,-,TRBJ1-6,TRBV6-5,CASAGGQGESPLHF,TGTGCCAGTGCAGGGGGGCAGGGGGAGTCACCCCTCCACTTT
-,few,TRBJ2-7,TRBV2,CASSGWTASEQYF,TGTGCCAGCAGTGGCTGGACAGCGAGTGAGCAGTACTTC
-,-,TRBJ2-7,TRBV11-2,CASSLNGQHYEQYF,TGTGCCAGCAGCTTAAACGGACAGCACTACGAGCAGTACTTC
TRBD2,-,TRBJ2-3,TRBV12-3/TRBV12-4,CASSGGWPDTQYF,TGTGCCAGTAGCGGGGGCTGGCCGGATACGCAGTATTTT
-,-,TRBJ2-7,TRBV15,CATSRLLESYEQYF,TGTGCCACCAGCAGATTACTAGAATCCTACGAGCAGTACTTC
-,once,TRBJ1-5,TRBV30,CAWSWALNQPQHF,TGTGCCTGGAGTTGGGCCCTCAATCAGCCCCAGCATTTT
-,once,TRBJ2-1,TRBV6-4,CASSGGPAGDEQFF,TGTGCCAGCAGTGGGGGGCCCGCCGGCGATGAGCAGTTCTTC
-,-,TRBJ2-7,TRBV7-9,CASSLEADSRDEQYF,TGTGCCAGCAGCTTAGAAGCGGACAGTCGGGACGAGCAGTACTTC
-,-,TRBJ2-3,TRBV4-3,CASSAQGTDTQYF,TGCGCCAGCAGCGCACAGGGAACAGATACGCAGTATTTT
-,-,TRBJ2-7,TRBV5-8,CASGTLEQYF,TGTGCCAGCGGCACCCTCGAGCAGTACTTC
-,-,TRBJ2-1,TRBV4-2,CASSSTGLVYNEQFF,TGTGCCAGCAGTTCCACCGGTCTAGTGTACAATGAGCAGTTCTTC
-,-,TRBJ2-1,TRBV5-1,CASSTGPYNEQFF,TGCGCCAGCAGTACAGGGCCCTACAATGAGCAGTTCTTC
-,-,TRBJ2-1,TRBV19,CASSIQASDEQFF,TGTGCCAGTAGTATCCAGGCATCCGATGAGCAGTTCTTC
-,few,TRBJ1-2,TRBV10-2,CASSESRYRVHGYTF,TGCGCCAGCAGTGAGTCGAGGTACAGGGTTCATGGCTACACCTTC
-,-,TRBJ2-7,TRBV7-9,CASTPGTRWFF,TGTGCCAGCACCCCCGGGACTCGGTGGTTCTTC
-,-,TRBJ2-1,TRBV19,CASAGASEYNEQFF,TGTGCCAGCGCAGGCGCTAGCGAATACAATGAGCAGTTCTTC
TRBD1,-,TRBJ2-5,TRBV3-1/TRBV3-2,CASSPRTGKKETQYF,TGTGCCAGCAGCCCTAGGACAGGGAAGAAAGAGACCCAGTACTTC
-,-,TRBJ1-5,TRBV6-1,CASSDETANQPQHF,TGTGCCAGCAGTGACGAGACAGCTAATCAGCCCCAGCATTTT
TRBD1,-,TRBJ1-2,TRBV7-8,CASSLTPGGQGGDGYTF,TGTGCCAGCAGCTTAACTCCAGGCGGACAGGGTGGAGATGGCTACACCTTC